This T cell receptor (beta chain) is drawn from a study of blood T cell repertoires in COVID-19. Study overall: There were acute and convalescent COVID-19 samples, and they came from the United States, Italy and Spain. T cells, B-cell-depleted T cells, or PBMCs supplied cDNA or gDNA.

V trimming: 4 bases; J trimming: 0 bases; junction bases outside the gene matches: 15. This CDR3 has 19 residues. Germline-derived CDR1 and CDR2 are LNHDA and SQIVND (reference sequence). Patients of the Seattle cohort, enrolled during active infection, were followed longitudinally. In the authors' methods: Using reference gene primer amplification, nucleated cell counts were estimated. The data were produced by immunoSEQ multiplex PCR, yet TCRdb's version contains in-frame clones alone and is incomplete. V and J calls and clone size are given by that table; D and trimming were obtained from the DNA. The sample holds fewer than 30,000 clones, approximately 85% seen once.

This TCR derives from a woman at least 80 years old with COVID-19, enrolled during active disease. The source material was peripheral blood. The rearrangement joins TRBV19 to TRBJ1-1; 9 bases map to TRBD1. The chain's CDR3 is CASSKLTGGDSPLNTEAFF. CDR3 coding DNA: TGTGCCAGTAGTAAGTTAACAGGGGGCGATTCTCCCTTGAACACTGAAGCTTTCTTT.